The 6 T cell receptor beta chains presented below share a single source sample, sequenced in a study of T cell responses to AZD1222 COVID-19 vaccine. The table came from immunoSEQ multiplex PCR; TCRdb's copy has only in-frame clones and leaves some out. Counted here are fewer than 120,000 clones, 87% occurring once; the ten biggest clones make up 3.2%. Sequences were derived from peripheral blood, sampled on day 0 of AZD1222 vaccination. These receptors were collected from an adult in good health.

V gene TRBV12-3 or TRBV12-4 combines with J gene TRBJ1-1; D may be TRBD1 (6 bases). The CDR3 extends over 12 amino acids. Trimming pared 7 bases from V and 7 bases from J, leaving 13 bases between. The CDR3 sequence is CASTKTGIEAFF. DNA for the CDR3: TGTGCCAGCACCAAAACAGGGATTGAAGCTTTCTTT.

As to this clone: The sample carries other DNA sequences with the same CDR3. This rearrangement joins TRBV28 to TRBJ1-5; TRBD1 might be the D (5 bases). Germline V lookup: CDR1 MDHEN, CDR2 SYDVKM. The CDR3 sequence is 13 residues long. V lost 8 bases and J 1 base, leaving 9 bases between the germline ends. CDR3 protein: CASRRDSNQPQHF. The CDR3 region has the DNA TGTGCCAGCCGCCGGGACAGCAATCAGCCCCAGCATTTT.

The V call is TRBV28, the J call TRBJ2-7; 8 bases fit TRBD1. V lost 6 bases and J lost 6; bases outside the gene matches: 16. The length of the CDR3 is 16 residues. CDR1 and CDR2 (germline): MDHEN, SYDVKM. In DNA form, the CDR3 reads TGTGCCAGCAGGGGGGGACAGGAGCCAACCCTCCGCGAGCAGTACTTC. It specifies CASRGGQEPTLREQYF.

This rearrangement joins TRBV19 to TRBJ2-1; the D is unclear. The germline V gene has CDR1 LNHDA and CDR2 SQIVND (reference sequence). V was pared by 4 bases and J by 4 bases, with 17 bases between. The CDR3 loop spans 16 amino acids. CDR3 DNA: TGTGCCAGTAGTACCGCCGCTAGTCAGATTTACAATGAGCAGTTCTTC. This gives the protein CASSTAASQIYNEQFF.

The gene calls are TRBV19 and TRBJ1-3, with D possibly TRBD1 on 5 matching bases. This CDR3 spans 16 amino acids. CDR1 is LNHDA and CDR2 is SQIVND in the germline V gene (reference sequence). V was cut by 4 bases and J by 0 bases, with 13 bases left in between. CDR3 nucleotides: TGTGCCAGTAGTACCTTACAGGCTAACTCTGGAAACACCATATATTTT. Protein sequence: CASSTLQANSGNTIYF.

CDR3 coding DNA: TGTGCCAGCAGCGTATCCGGGACAGTCTACGAGCAGTACTTC. Translated: CASSVSGTVYEQYF. J is TRBJ2-7 and V is TRBV9; TRBD1 matches at 7 bases. This CDR3 region has 14 residues. J was trimmed by 3 bases and V by 1 base; bases with no gene match: 4. Germline CDR1 and CDR2: SGDLS and YYNGEE.